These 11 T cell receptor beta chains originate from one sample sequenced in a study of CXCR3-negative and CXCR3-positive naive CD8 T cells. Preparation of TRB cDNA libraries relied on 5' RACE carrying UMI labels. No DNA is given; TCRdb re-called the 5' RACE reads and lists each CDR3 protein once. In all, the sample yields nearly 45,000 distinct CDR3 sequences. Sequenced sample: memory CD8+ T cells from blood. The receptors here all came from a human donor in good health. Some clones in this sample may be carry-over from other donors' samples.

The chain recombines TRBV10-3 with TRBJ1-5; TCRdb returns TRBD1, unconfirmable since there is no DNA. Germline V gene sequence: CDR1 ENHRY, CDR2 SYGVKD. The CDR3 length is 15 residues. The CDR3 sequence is CATQLNQGAAQPQHF.

CDR3 protein: CSVDLTAGYTF. The chain is built from TRBV29-1 and TRBJ1-2. CDR3 size: 11 residues. Germline loops: CDR1 SQVTM, CDR2 ANQGSEA.

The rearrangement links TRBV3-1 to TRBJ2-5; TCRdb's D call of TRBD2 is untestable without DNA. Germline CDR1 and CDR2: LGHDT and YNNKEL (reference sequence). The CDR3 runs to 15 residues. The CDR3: CASSLASGGVVTQYF.

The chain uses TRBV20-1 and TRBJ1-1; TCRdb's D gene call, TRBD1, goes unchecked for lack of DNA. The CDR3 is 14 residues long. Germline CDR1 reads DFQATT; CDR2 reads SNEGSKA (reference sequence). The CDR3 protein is CSARPDRVETEAFF.

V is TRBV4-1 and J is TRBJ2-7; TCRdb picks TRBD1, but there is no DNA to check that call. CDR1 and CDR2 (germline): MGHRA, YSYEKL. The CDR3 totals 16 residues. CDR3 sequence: CASSLESYGTSYEQYF.

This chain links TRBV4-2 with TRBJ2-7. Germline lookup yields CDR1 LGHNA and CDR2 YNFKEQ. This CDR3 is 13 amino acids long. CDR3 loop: CASSQQASDEQYF.

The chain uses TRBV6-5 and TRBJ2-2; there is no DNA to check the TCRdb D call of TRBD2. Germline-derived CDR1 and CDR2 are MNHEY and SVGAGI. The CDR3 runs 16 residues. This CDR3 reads CASRPTGWTSPGELFF.

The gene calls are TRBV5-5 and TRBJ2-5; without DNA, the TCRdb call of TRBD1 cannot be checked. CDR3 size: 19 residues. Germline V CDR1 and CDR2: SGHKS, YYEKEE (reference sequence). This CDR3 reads CASSLEGGVLRGLGETQYF.

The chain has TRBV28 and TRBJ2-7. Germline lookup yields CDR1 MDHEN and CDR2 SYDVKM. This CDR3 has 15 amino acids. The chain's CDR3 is CASSLFKEQAYEQYF.

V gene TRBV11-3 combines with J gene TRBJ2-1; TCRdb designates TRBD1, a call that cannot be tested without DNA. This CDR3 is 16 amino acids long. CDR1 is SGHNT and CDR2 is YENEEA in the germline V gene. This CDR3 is CASSSPRAGGAQVQSF.

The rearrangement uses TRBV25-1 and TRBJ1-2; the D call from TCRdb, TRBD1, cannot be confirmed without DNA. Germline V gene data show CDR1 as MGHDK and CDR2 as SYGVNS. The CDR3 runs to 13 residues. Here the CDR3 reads CASRGGQGYGYTF.